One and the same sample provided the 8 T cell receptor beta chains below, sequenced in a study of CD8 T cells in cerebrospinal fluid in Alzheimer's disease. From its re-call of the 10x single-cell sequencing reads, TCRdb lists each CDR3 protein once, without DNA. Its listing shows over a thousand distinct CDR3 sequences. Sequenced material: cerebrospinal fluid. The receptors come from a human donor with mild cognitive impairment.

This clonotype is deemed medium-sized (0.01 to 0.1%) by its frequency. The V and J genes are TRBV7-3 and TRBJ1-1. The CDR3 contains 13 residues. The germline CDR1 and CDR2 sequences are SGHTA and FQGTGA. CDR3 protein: CASSLVPDSEAFF. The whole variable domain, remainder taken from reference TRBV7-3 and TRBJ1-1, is GAGVSQTPSNKVTEKGKYVELRCDPISGHTALYWYRQSLGQGPEFLIYFQGTGAADDSGLPNDRFFAVRPEGSVSTLKIQRTERGDSAVYLCASSLVPDSEAFFGQGTRLTVV.

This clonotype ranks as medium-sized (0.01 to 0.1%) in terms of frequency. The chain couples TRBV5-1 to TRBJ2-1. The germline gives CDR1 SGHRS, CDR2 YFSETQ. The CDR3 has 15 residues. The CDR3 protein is CASIPTPSSYNEQFF.

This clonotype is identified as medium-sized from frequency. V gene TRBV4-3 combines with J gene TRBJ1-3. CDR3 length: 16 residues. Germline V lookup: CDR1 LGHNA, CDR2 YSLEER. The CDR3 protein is CASSQDTVTSGNTIYF.

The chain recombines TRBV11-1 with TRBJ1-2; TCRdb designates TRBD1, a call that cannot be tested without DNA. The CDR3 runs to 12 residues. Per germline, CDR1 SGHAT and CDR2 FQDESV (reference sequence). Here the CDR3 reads CASSQGDYGYTF. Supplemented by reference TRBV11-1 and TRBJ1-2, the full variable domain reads EAEVAQSPRYKITEKSQAVAFWCDPISGHATLYWYRQILGQGPELLVQFQDESVVDDSQLPKDRFSAERLKGVDSTLKIQPAELGDSAMYLCASSQGDYGYTFGSGTRLTVV.

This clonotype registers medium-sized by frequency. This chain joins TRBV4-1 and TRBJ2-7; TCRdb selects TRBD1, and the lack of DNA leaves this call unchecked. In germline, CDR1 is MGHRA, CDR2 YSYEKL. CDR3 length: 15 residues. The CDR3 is CASSHRDGNSYEQYF.

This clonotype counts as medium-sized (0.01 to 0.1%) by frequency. The CDR3 protein is CAWSVGYYEQYF. The V call is TRBV30, the J call TRBJ2-7. CDR1 is GTSNPN and CDR2 is SVGIG in the germline V gene (reference sequence). This CDR3 has 12 amino acids.

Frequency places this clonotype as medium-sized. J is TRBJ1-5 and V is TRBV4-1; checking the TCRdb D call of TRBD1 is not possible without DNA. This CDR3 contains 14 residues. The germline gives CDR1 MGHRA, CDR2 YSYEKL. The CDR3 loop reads CASSYTGRNQPQHF.

CDR3 sequence: CASSLSRSGQASSTNEKLFF. This rearrangement joins TRBV27 to TRBJ1-4; TCRdb's D call, TRBD1, is unchecked because there is no DNA. Looked up from germline, CDR1 is MNHEY and CDR2 is SMNVEV (reference sequence). This CDR3 comprises 20 residues.